A single sample gave rise to the 15 T cell receptor beta chains below, sequenced in a study of blood T cell repertoires in COVID-19. The table came from immunoSEQ multiplex PCR; TCRdb's copy has only in-frame clones and leaves some out. The sample carries about 250,000 clones, approximately 85% recorded once. Material for sequencing was PBMCs or T cells enriched from blood (not recorded which). Receptors were obtained from a woman aged 45 to 65 with acute COVID-19.

The chain employs TRBV3-1 (or the pseudogene TRBV3-2) and TRBJ2-7; no firm D call. Germline lookup yields CDR1 LGHDT and CDR2 YNNKEL (reference sequence). V lost 0 bases and J 3 bases, leaving 9 bases between the germline ends. This CDR3 region has 14 residues. CDR3 sequence reads: CASSQDNRVYEQYF. The CDR3 bases are TGTGCCAGCAGCCAAGATAACCGAGTCTACGAGCAGTACTTC.

The CDR3 loop is CASSLERVNTEAFF. Written as DNA, the CDR3 is TGTGCCAGCAGCTTGGAGAGGGTGAACACTGAAGCTTTCTTT. The V call is TRBV5-4, the J call TRBJ1-1, with D uncertain. Trimming took off 0 bases at V and 0 bases at J, with 6 bases between the two ends. This CDR3 spans 14 amino acids. The germline V gene encodes CDR1 SGHNT and CDR2 YYREEE (reference sequence).

The rearrangement links TRBV6-5 to TRBJ1-1; no clear D. V was cut by 1 base and J by 1 base, with 4 bases left in between. Germline V gene lookup returns CDR1 MNHEY and CDR2 SVGAGI. This CDR3 comprises 13 residues. CDR3 nucleotide sequence: TGTGCCAGCAGTTACTTCCAGAACACTGAAGCTTTCTTT. This gives the protein CASSYFQNTEAFF.

The genes are TRBV7-3 and TRBJ1-6; TRBD1 agrees at 10 bases. Germline trimming cut 4 bases from V and 8 bases from J; bases unmatched to any gene: 5. The CDR3 is 15 residues long. Per germline, CDR1 SGHTA and CDR2 FQGTGA. CDR3 region: CASSSLGQGYSPLHF. CDR3 nucleotide sequence: TGTGCCAGCAGCTCTTTGGGACAGGGGTATTCACCCCTCCACTTT.

The rearrangement joins TRBV5-1 to TRBJ2-4, with 9 positions matching TRBD1. V was pared by 1 base and J by 8 bases, with 4 bases of the junction left unmatched. Germline V gene data show CDR1 as SGHRS and CDR2 as YFSETQ. The length of the CDR3 is 14 residues. CDR3 region: CASSLTGQGDIQYF. DNA for the CDR3: TGCGCCAGCAGCTTGACGGGACAGGGAGACATTCAGTACTTC.

The rearrangement links TRBV11-2 to TRBJ2-7; weak D call: TRBD2 (5 bases). Trimming stripped 5 bases from V and 3 bases from J, with 8 bases between. The CDR3 sequence is 12 residues long. Germline V gene sequence: CDR1 SGHAT, CDR2 FQNNGV. CDR3 residues: CASSQGSYEQYF. The DNA for the CDR3 is TGTGCCAGCAGCCAAGGGAGCTACGAGCAGTACTTC.

This clone occurred once. The chain links TRBV12-3 or TRBV12-4 to TRBJ1-5; weak D call: TRBD1 (5 bases). V dropped 6 bases and J dropped 9 bases, with 15 bases sitting between them. The CDR3 has 13 residues. The CDR3: CASSRQLEGPQHF. Here the CDR3 DNA reads TGTGCCAGCAGCCGACAGTTGGAAGGGCCCCAGCATTTT.

V usage is TRBV5-1 and J usage is TRBJ1-1, with 7 bases matching TRBD1. CDR1 and CDR2 (germline): SGHRS, YFSETQ. V lost 5 bases and J lost 1; bases outside the gene matches: 11. The CDR3 sequence is 16 residues long. CDR3 loop: CASRKETGPPNTEAFF. The CDR3 DNA follows: TGCGCCAGCAGGAAAGAGACAGGGCCCCCGAACACTGAAGCTTTCTTT.

The V gene is TRBV18, the J gene TRBJ1-6; D remains ambiguous. CDR3 length equals 13 residues. V was shortened by 2 bases and J by 8 bases, with 7 bases between the two germline ends. Germline values: CDR1 KGHSH, CDR2 LQKENI. CDR3 nucleotides: TGTGCCAGCTCACCAGGACTGGATTCACCCCTCCACTTT. Translated, it gives CASSPGLDSPLHF.

The J gene is TRBJ1-2, the V gene TRBV12-3 or TRBV12-4, with D possibly matching TRBD1 (5 bases). The CDR3 totals 11 residues. V gave up 5 bases and J gave up 7 bases, with 8 bases separating them. CDR3 in DNA: TGTGCCAGCAGTCTGGGGCTTGGCTACACCTTC. Translated: CASSLGLGYTF.

The rearrangement uses TRBV7-2 and TRBJ1-1; 8 positions agree with TRBD1. Germline V lookup: CDR1 SGHTA, CDR2 FQGNSA. J lost 7 bases, V lost 1 base, and 5 bases had no gene match. The CDR3 spans 14 residues. CDR3 loop: CASSLVAGGSEAFF. DNA for the CDR3: TGTGCCAGCAGCTTAGTAGCAGGGGGCAGTGAAGCTTTCTTT.

The DNA for the CDR3 is TGTGCCAGTAGTATACAGGGGGCTAACCAGCCCCAGCATTTT. It yields the protein CASSIQGANQPQHF. V gene TRBV19 combines with J gene TRBJ1-5; 8 bases are a match to TRBD1. This CDR3 spans 14 amino acids. V was clipped by 2 bases and J by 7 bases; unmatched bases: 4. In germline, CDR1 is LNHDA, CDR2 SQIVND (reference sequence).

The V gene is TRBV5-1, the J gene TRBJ1-1; a possible D gene is TRBD1 (5 bases). Trimming cost V 2 bases and J 1 base, with 9 bases left between them. CDR1 is SGHRS and CDR2 is YFSETQ in the germline V gene. The CDR3 covers 14 residues. CDR3 in DNA: TGCGCCAGCAGCTTAGGGGATACGAACACTGAAGCTTTCTTT. As protein: CASSLGDTNTEAFF. The full variable domain, its missing parts supplied by reference TRBV5-1 and TRBJ1-1, is KAGVTQTPRYLIKTRGQQVTLSCSPISGHRSVSWYQQTPGQGLQFLFEYFSETQRNKGNFPGRFSGRQFSNSRSEMNVSTLELGDSALYLCASSLGDTNTEAFFGQGTRLTVV.

The V and J genes are TRBV27 and TRBJ1-3; no firm D call. Between the trimmed V and J ends, which lost 6 bases and 4 bases, there was a span of 13 bases. CDR1 is MNHEY, CDR2 SMNVEV, per germline (reference sequence). The CDR3 is 14 residues long. The CDR3 loop reads CASSLMAGGNTIYF. In DNA form, the CDR3 reads TGTGCCAGCAGCCTAATGGCGGGAGGAAACACCATATATTTT.

The V gene is TRBV30, the J gene TRBJ2-2, with D perhaps TRBD2 (5 bases). Germline V gene sequence: CDR1 GTSNPN, CDR2 SVGIG (reference sequence). Trimming took 0 bases from V and 3 from J, leaving 14 bases between them. The CDR3 length is 16 residues. The CDR3 region has the DNA TGTGCCTGGAGTGTATCCCGACTATCCTACACCGGGGAGCTGTTTTTT. This codes for CAWSVSRLSYTGELFF.